This record looks at one T cell receptor beta chain sequence and its context. The CDR3 covers 16 residues. Germline V gives CDR1 KGHDR, CDR2 SFDVKD. The junction had 15 bases not matched to a gene; V was cut back by 8 bases and J by 6 bases. The sample comes from a study of blood T cell repertoires in COVID-19. In Seattle, patients joined the study during active infection and were tracked longitudinally. Under the authors' procedure: Estimation of nucleated cell counts was performed using reference gene primer amplification. TCRdb's copy holds only in-frame clones and misses some; the assay was immunoSEQ multiplex PCR. The DNA gave D and trimming, while V, J and clone size come from that table. This table holds 100,000 to 150,000 clones, roughly four fifths found once.

The chain recombines TRBV24-1 with TRBJ2-3; TRBD2 agrees at 8 bases. The sequenced sample was peripheral blood. The TCR comes from a man older than 75 with COVID-19, enrolled during active disease. The CDR3 sequence: CATTRPPGLVADTQYF. The CDR3 region has the DNA TGTGCCACCACTCGACCTCCGGGACTAGTGGCGGATACGCAGTATTTT.